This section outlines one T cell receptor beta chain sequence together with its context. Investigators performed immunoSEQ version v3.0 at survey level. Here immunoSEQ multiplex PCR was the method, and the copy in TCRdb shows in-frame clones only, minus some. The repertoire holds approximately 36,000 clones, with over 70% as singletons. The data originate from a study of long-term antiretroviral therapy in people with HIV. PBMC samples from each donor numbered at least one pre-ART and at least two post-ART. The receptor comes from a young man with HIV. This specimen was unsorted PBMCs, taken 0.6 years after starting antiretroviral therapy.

CDR3 loop: CASSLPPPGLPYEQYF. CDR3 coding DNA: TGTGCCAGCAGCTTACCGCCCCCGGGACTTCCCTACGAGCAGTACTTC. The chain uses TRBV7-4 and TRBJ2-7, with D tentatively TRBD2 (6 bases). This CDR3 contains 16 residues. The germline V gene has CDR1 SGHVT and CDR2 SQSDAQ. Trimming took off 2 bases at V and 2 bases at J, with 16 bases between the two ends.